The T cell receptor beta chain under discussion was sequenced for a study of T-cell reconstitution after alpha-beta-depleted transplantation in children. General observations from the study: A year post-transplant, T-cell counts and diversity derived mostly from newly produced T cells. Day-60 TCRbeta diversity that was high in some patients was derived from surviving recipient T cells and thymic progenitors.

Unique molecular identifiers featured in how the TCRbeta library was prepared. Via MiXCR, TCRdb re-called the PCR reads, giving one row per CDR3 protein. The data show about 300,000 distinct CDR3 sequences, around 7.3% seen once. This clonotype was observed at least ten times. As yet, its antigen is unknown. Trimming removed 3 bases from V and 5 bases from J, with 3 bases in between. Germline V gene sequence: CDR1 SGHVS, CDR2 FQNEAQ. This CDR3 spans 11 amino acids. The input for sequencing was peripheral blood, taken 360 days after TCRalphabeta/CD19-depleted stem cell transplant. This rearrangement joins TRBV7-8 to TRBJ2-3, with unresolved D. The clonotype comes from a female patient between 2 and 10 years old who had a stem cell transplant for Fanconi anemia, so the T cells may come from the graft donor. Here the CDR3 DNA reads TGTGCCAGCAGCTTTGTAGATACGCAGTATTTT. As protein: CASSFVDTQYF. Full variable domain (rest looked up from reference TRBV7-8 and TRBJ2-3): GAGVSQSPRYKVAKRGQDVALRCDPISGHVSLFWYQQALGQGPEFLTYFQNEAQLDKSGLPSDRFFAERPEGSVSTLKIQRTQQEDSAVYLCASSFVDTQYFGPGTRLTVL.